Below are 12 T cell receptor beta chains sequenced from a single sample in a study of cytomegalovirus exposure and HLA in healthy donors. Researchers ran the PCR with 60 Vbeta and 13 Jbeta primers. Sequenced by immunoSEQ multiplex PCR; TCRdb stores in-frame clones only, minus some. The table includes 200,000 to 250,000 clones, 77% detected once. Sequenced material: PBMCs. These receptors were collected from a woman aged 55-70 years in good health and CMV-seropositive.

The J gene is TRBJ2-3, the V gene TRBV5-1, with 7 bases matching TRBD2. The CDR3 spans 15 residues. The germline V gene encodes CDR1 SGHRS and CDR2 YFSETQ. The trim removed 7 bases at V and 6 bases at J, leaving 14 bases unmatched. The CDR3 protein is CASAGRGGVVDTQYF. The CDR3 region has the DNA TGCGCCAGCGCCGGGCGGGGAGGGGTAGTGGATACGCAGTATTTT.

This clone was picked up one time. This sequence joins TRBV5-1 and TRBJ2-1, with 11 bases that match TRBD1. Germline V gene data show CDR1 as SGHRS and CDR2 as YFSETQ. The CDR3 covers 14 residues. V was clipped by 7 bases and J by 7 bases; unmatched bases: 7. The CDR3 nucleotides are TGCGCCAGCGGCACCGGGACAGGGGGTAATGAGCAGTTCTTC. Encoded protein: CASGTGTGGNEQFF. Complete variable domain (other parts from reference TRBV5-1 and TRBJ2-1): KAGVTQTPRYLIKTRGQQVTLSCSPISGHRSVSWYQQTPGQGLQFLFEYFSETQRNKGNFPGRFSGRQFSNSRSEMNVSTLELGDSALYLCASGTGTGGNEQFFGPGTRLTVL.

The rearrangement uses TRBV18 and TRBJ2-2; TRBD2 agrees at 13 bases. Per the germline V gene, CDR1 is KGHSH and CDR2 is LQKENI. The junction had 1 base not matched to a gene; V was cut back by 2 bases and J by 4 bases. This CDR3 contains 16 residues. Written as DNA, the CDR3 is TGTGCCAGCTCACCAGGACTAGCGGGAGTCACCGGGGAGCTGTTTTTT. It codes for CASSPGLAGVTGELFF.

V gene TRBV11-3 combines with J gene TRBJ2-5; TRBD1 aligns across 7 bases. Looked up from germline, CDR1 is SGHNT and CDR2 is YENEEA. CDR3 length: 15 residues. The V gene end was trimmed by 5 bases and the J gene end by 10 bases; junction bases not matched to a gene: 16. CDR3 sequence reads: CASSDDVTGDGIQYF. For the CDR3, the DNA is TGTGCCAGCAGCGACGACGTTACAGGGGACGGAATCCAGTACTTC. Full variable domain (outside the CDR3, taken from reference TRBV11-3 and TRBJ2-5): EAGVVQSPRYKIIEKKQPVAFWCNPISGHNTLYWYLQNLGQGPELLIRYENEEAVDDSQLPKDRFSAERLKGVDSTLKIQPAELGDSAVYLCASSDDVTGDGIQYFGPGTRLLVL.

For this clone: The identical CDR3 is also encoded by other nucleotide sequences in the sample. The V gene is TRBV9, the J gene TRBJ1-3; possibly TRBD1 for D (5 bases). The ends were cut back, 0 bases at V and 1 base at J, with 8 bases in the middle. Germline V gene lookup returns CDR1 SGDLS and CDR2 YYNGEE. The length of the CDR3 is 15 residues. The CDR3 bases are TGTGCCAGCAGCGTAGGACAGTCATCTGGAAACACCATATATTTT. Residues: CASSVGQSSGNTIYF.

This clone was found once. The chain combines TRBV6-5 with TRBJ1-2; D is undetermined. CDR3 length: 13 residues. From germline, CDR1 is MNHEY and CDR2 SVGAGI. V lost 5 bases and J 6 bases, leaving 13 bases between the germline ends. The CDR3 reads CASSPSYRNGYTF. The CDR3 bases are TGTGCCAGCAGTCCTTCATACAGAAATGGCTACACCTTC.

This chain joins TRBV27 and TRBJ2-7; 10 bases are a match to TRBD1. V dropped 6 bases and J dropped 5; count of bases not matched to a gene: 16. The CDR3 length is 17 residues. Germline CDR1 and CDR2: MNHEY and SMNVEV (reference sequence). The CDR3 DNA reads TGTGCCAGCAGAATCAACACCGGGACAGGGGATATGAACGAGCAGTACTTC. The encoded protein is CASRINTGTGDMNEQYF.

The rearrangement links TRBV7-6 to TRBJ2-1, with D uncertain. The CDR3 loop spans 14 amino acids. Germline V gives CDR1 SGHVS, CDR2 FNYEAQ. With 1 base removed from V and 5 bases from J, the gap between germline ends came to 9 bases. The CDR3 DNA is TGTGCCAGCAGCTTAGATTTCCTTGACAATGAGCAGTTCTTC. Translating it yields CASSLDFLDNEQFF.

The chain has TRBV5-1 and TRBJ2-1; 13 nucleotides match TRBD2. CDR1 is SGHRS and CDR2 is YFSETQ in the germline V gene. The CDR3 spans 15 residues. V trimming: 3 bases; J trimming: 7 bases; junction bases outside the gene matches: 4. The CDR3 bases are TGCGCCAGCAGCTGGACTAGCGGGGGTGGTAATGAGCAGTTCTTC. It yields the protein CASSWTSGGGNEQFF.

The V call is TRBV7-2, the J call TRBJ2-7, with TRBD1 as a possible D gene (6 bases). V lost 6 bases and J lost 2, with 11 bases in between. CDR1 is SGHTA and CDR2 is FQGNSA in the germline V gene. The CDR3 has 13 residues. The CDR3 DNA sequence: TGTGCCAGCAGGGGCAAGGGGGCCTACGAGCAGTACTTC. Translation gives CASRGKGAYEQYF.

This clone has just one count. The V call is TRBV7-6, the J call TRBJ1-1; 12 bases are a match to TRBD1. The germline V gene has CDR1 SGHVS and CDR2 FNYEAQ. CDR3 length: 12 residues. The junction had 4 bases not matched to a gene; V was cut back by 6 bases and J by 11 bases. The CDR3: CASSSGQGAAFF. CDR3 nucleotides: TGTGCCAGCAGTTCGGGACAGGGGGCCGCTTTCTTT.

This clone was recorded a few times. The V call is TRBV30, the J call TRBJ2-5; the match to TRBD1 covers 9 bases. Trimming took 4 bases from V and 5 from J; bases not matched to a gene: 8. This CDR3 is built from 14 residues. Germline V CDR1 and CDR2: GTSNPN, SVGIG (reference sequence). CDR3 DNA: TGTGCCTGGACCGCAGGACAGGGGTACGAGACCCAGTACTTC. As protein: CAWTAGQGYETQYF. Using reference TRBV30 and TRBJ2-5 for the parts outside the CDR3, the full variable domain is SQTIHQWPATLVQPVGSPLSLECTVEGTSNPNLYWYRQAAGRGLQLLFYSVGIGQISSEVPQNLSASRPQDRQFILSSKKLLLSDSGFYLCAWTAGQGYETQYFGPGTRLLVL.